A single sample gave rise to the 5 T cell receptor beta chains below, sequenced in a study of blood T cell repertoires in COVID-19. Only in-frame clones appear in the TCRdb table, and some are missing; sequencing was by immunoSEQ multiplex PCR. Of about 160,000 clones listed, under 85% are singletons. Sequencing was performed on peripheral blood. Source of these receptors: a man in his 70s who had recovered from COVID-19.

The chain uses TRBV4-1 and TRBJ2-3; 8 bases map to TRBD1. Per the germline V gene, CDR1 is MGHRA and CDR2 is YSYEKL. The V segment lost 3 bases and the J segment 4 bases; nucleotides outside the gene matches: 9. This CDR3 has 16 residues. CDR3 bases: TGCGCCAGCAGCCAGTCAGGAGGACAGGGTCCAGATACGCAGTATTTT. Its protein product is CASSQSGGQGPDTQYF.

The chain uses TRBV7-9 and TRBJ2-1; TRBD2 agrees at 7 bases. J lost 8 bases, V lost 8 bases, and 9 bases had no gene match. Germline values: CDR1 SEHNR, CDR2 FQNEAQ (reference sequence). The CDR3 is 13 amino acids. In nucleotides, the CDR3 is TGTGCCAGCGCGGTGGGAGGGTGGTATGAGCAGTTCTTC. Amino acid sequence: CASAVGGWYEQFF.

The chain combines TRBV7-6 with TRBJ2-2, with unresolved D. V was trimmed by 6 bases and J by 8 bases, leaving 10 bases between them. Germline loops: CDR1 SGHVS, CDR2 FNYEAQ. The CDR3 contains 12 residues. CDR3 DNA: TGTGCCAGCAGTTCAACCGGGGGGGAGCTGTTTTTT. Its translation: CASSSTGGELFF.

The CDR3 sequence is CASSFSATEQFF. CDR3 coding DNA: TGCGCCAGCAGCTTCAGCGCGACTGAGCAGTTCTTC. The chain recombines TRBV5-1 with TRBJ2-1; D uncertain. The CDR3 has 12 residues. V was pared by 2 bases and J by 9 bases, with 9 bases between. The germline V gene has CDR1 SGHRS and CDR2 YFSETQ.

This sequence joins TRBV9 and TRBJ1-2; 9 nucleotides line up with TRBD1. Trimming at V came to 5 bases and at J to 6 bases, leaving 11 bases not matched to a gene. The CDR3 consists of 15 residues. In germline, CDR1 is SGDLS, CDR2 YYNGEE. In DNA form, the CDR3 reads TGTGCCAGCAGTGGTTTGAGTTGGACAGGGGATGGCTACACCTTC. The encoded protein is CASSGLSWTGDGYTF.